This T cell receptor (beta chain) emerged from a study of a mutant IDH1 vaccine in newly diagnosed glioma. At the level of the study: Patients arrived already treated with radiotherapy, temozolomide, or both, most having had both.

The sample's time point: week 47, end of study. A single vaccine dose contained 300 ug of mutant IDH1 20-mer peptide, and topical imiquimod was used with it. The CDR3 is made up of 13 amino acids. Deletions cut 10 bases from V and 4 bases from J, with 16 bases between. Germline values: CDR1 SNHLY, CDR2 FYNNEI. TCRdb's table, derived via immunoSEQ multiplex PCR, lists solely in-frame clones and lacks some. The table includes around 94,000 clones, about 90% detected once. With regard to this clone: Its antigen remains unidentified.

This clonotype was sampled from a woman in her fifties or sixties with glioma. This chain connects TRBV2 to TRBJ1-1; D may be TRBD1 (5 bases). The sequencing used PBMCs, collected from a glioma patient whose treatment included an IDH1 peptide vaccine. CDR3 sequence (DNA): TGTGCCACCCCTGAAGGGGCATTCACTGAAGCTTTCTTT. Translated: CATPEGAFTEAFF.